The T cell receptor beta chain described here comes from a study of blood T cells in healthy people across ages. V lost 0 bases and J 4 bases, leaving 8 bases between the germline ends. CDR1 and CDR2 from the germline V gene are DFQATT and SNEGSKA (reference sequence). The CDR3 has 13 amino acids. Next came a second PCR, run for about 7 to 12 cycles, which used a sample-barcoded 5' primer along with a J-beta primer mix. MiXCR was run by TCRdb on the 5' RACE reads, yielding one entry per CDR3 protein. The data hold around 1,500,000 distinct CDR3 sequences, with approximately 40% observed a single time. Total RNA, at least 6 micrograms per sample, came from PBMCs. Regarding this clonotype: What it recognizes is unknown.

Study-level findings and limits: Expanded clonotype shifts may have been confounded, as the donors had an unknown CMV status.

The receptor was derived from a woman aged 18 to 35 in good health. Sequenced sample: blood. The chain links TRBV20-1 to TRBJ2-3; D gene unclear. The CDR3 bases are TGCAGTGCTAGAGATCCTCAGGCAGATACGCAGTATTTT. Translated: CSARDPQADTQYF.